The 5 T cell receptor beta chains below come from one sample, sequenced in a study of CD8 T cells in Susac syndrome. It was with random hexamers that roughly 0.45 to 1 ug RNA was reverse transcribed. TCRdb re-analysed the immunoSEQ multiplex PCR reads in MiXCR, keeping a single row per CDR3 protein. The sample includes a few hundred thousand distinct CDR3 sequences, 95% of them seen just once. Sequenced material: CD4+ T cells from PBMCs. Receptor source: a human donor with multiple sclerosis.

This chain links TRBV20-1 with TRBJ2-3; a possible D gene is TRBD1 (5 bases). Germline V gene lookup returns CDR1 DFQATT and CDR2 SNEGSKA (reference sequence). V was trimmed by 3 bases and J by 3 bases, leaving 10 bases between them. The CDR3 sequence is 13 residues long. The CDR3 coding sequence is TGCAGTGCTAGTCGCCAGGGTACAGATACGCAGTATTTT. The encoded protein is CSASRQGTDTQYF.

The CDR3: CASSYRQFNEQFF. In nucleotides, the CDR3 is TGTGCCAGCAGTTACCGACAGTTCAATGAGCAGTTCTTC. The gene calls are TRBV6-5 and TRBJ2-1; tentative D call: TRBD1 (5 bases). From germline, CDR1 is MNHEY and CDR2 SVGAGI. Trimming left V 2 bases short and J 6 bases short, with 8 bases between. There are 13 residues in the CDR3.

This chain uses TRBV2 with TRBJ1-1; unclear D gene. The ends were cut back, 4 bases at V and 7 bases at J, with 13 bases in the middle. In germline, CDR1 is SNHLY, CDR2 FYNNEI. This CDR3 has 13 amino acids. CDR3 sequence (DNA): TGTGCCAGCAGTGCCGATGGGAGGAATGAAGCTTTCTTT. Translation: CASSADGRNEAFF.

The chain uses TRBV28 and TRBJ1-1, with D hard to call. The CDR3 has 12 amino acids. V lost 6 bases, J lost 8 bases, and 13 bases lay in between. The germline CDR1 and CDR2 sequences are MDHEN and SYDVKM. CDR3 residues: CASSSRRREAFF. The CDR3 DNA is TGTGCCAGCAGCTCTCGACGGCGGGAAGCTTTCTTT.

J is TRBJ2-1 and V is TRBV10-3; 8 bases are a match to TRBD2. J gave up 2 bases and V 3 bases, and 6 bases lay outside the gene matches. In germline, CDR1 is ENHRY, CDR2 SYGVKD. The CDR3 runs to 16 residues. This CDR3 reads CAISEIGGGTYNEQFF. The CDR3 coding sequence is TGTGCCATCAGTGAAATCGGGGGGGGAACCTACAATGAGCAGTTCTTC.